The 2 T cell receptor beta chains below all came from one sample that was sequenced in a study of shared clonotypes between healthy human individuals. Produced via immunoSEQ multiplex PCR; TCRdb's table is partial and in-frame only. The repertoire has approximately 2.5 million clones, roughly 93% of them found once; the top ten carry roughly 0.36%. The sequencing input was naive CD4+ T cells from PBMCs. Indicated subset: CD45RA+ positively selected. These receptors all come from a man aged 18-30 years in good health. Some clones in this sample may be carry-over from other donors' samples.

This chain uses TRBV28 with TRBJ2-1, with 11 bases fitting TRBD2. There are 16 residues in the CDR3. V lost 4 bases to trimming and J lost 4 bases; unmatched junction nucleotides: 6. The germline gives CDR1 MDHEN, CDR2 SYDVKM. Here the CDR3 DNA reads TGTGCCAGCAGTTCCCCCCGACTAGCGGGGTACAATGAGCAGTTCTTC. Amino acid sequence: CASSSPRLAGYNEQFF.

This clone showed up just a few times. The chain recombines TRBV30 with TRBJ1-1; no clear D gene. The CDR3 is made up of 15 amino acids. V was trimmed by 0 bases and J by 5 bases, leaving 16 bases between them. Germline CDR1 GTSNPN, CDR2 SVGIG (reference sequence). As DNA, the CDR3 is TGTGCCTGGAGTGTACAAATCCAGATGGGGACTGAAGCTTTCTTT. Translated: CAWSVQIQMGTEAFF.